This is a list of T cell receptor beta chains from one sample in a study of T-cell memory formation after mild COVID-19. TCRdb reprocessed the 5' RACE reads via MiXCR and lists one record per CDR3 protein. Of about 560,000 distinct CDR3 sequences listed, less than 25% are singletons. Source material: PBMCs or a T cell subset sorted from them (not recorded which). The receptors here all came from an adult woman who had mild COVID-19 (a few samples of this study predate the infection). Cell type and time point are not known. CDR3s include the opening cysteine and the closing phenylalanine or tryptophan. A D gene is named only where the DNA matches it firmly. Not all rows give a size; the values are once, few, many and, for expanded clones, a class.

TGTGCCAGCAGCTTTATCGGGGTCAACCAAGAGACCCAGTACTTC CASSFIGVNQETQYF NA TRBJ2-5 NA TRBV7-8
TGTGCCAGCAGCGCCGGACGTCGGGGAGGCACTGAAGCTTTCTTT CASSAGRRGGTEAFF NA TRBJ1-1 few TRBV7-6
TGTGCCAGCAGGGCGTTAAGCCACGAGCAGTACTTC CASRALSHEQYF NA TRBJ2-7 many TRBV7-9
TGTGCCAGCAGTTCCATCGGGACAGGGGGTTCCCTAGCCAAAAACATTCAGTACTTC CASSSIGTGGSLAKNIQYF TRBD1 TRBJ2-4 NA TRBV12-3/TRBV12-4
TGTGCCCTAGCGGAGGGGGCGGCTGGGGCCAACGTCCTGACTTTC CALAEGAAGANVLTF NA TRBJ2-6 NA TRBV7-2
TGTGCCAGCAGCCCCCTCGGGAGGGGTGCAACTAATGAAAAACTGTTTTTT CASSPLGRGATNEKLFF NA TRBJ1-4 NA TRBV7-8
TGTGCCAGCAGCATCAGACTAGCGGGGGCCCCGAACACCGGGGAGCTGTTTTTT CASSIRLAGAPNTGELFF TRBD2 TRBJ2-2 NA TRBV9
TGTGCCAGCAGTTTATGGGGGGCAACCTACGAGCAGTACTTC CASSLWGATYEQYF NA TRBJ2-7 NA TRBV28
TGTGCCAGCACCTTAAGCGGGGGGGCGAACACTGAAGCTTTCTTT CASTLSGGANTEAFF NA TRBJ1-1 few TRBV7-9
TGCAGTGTCCCAGAAAGAGACACTGAAGCTTTCTTT CSVPERDTEAFF NA TRBJ1-1 NA TRBV20-1
TGTGCCAGCAGCCCGCTAGAGAGGAACACCGGGGAGCTGTTTTTT CASSPLERNTGELFF NA TRBJ2-2 few TRBV5-6
TGTGCCACCAGTGATCCGGGACAGGGGGCACTTAATGAGCAGTTCTTC CATSDPGQGALNEQFF TRBD1 TRBJ2-1 NA TRBV24-1
TGCAGCGTTGTTAGGGGAGGCGGCTACACCTTC CSVVRGGGYTF NA TRBJ1-2 NA TRBV29-1
TGTGCCAGCACCGGGACAGGGGTCGGGGAGACCCAGTACTTC CASTGTGVGETQYF TRBD1 TRBJ2-5 NA TRBV27
TGTGCCAGTAGTCGCGGACTAGCGGGAGGGCCTTACAGTGAGCAGTTCTTC CASSRGLAGGPYSEQFF TRBD2 TRBJ2-1 NA TRBV19
NA CASSTSVAGVSEQYF NA TRBJ2-7 few TRBV6-5
TGTGCCAGCAGTGAATCGGGGGGTCTGGGGCAGTACTTC CASSESGGLGQYF TRBD2 TRBJ2-7 NA TRBV6-1
TGTGCCAGCAGTGAAGTGGTTCCCACCGGGGAGCTGTTTTTT CASSEVVPTGELFF NA TRBJ2-2 NA TRBV25-1
TGTGCCAGCAGCCCCGACCGGGTACTCACCGGGGAGCTGTTTTTT CASSPDRVLTGELFF NA TRBJ2-2 few TRBV7-9
TGCAGTGCAAGCAGTTATGGCTACACCTTC CSASSYGYTF NA TRBJ1-2 NA TRBV20-1
TGTGCCACCAGTGATTTGCTTCCGAGCCCTGAGGGTGAGCAGTTCTTC CATSDLLPSPEGEQFF NA TRBJ2-1 NA TRBV24-1
TGTGCCAGCACCCCAGGCAGTTCCAATCAGCCCCAGCATTTT CASTPGSSNQPQHF NA TRBJ1-5 few TRBV12-3/TRBV12-4
TGTGCCAGCAGTTCCATGACGGAAGGAAACACCATATATTTT CASSSMTEGNTIYF NA TRBJ1-3 few TRBV6-2/TRBV6-3
TGTGCCAGCTCACCAGAAACCCGATCCACAGATACGCAGTATTTT CASSPETRSTDTQYF NA TRBJ2-3 few TRBV18
TGTGCCAGTAGTATCATACCCGAGACTGAAGCTTTCTTT CASSIIPETEAFF NA TRBJ1-1 few TRBV19
TGTGCCAGCAGCCTCCGGGACCGAGGCACAGATACGCAGTATTTT CASSLRDRGTDTQYF NA TRBJ2-3 NA TRBV9
TGCAGCGGCGACAGGGGGAACACTGAAGCTTTCTTT CSGDRGNTEAFF TRBD1 TRBJ1-1 NA TRBV29-1
TGCAGTGCTCTGGACAGCTACAATGAGCAGTTCTTC CSALDSYNEQFF NA TRBJ2-1 NA TRBV20-1
TGTGCCAGCAGTCCACCATTTGGGAGAGGGGCGCATGAGCAGTTCTTC CASSPPFGRGAHEQFF NA TRBJ2-1 few TRBV12-3/TRBV12-4
TGTGCCAGCAGCCTACAACAAGAGACCCAGTACTTC CASSLQQETQYF NA TRBJ2-5 many TRBV7-8
TGTGCCAGTACGGGCAACCGGGAGCTGTTTTTT CASTGNRELFF NA TRBJ2-2 NA TRBV19
TGTGCCACCAGTTTGTTGGGGACCCAGTACTTC CATSLLGTQYF NA TRBJ2-5 few TRBV24-1
TGTGCCAGCGGTCGATTACAAGAGACCCAGTACTTC CASGRLQETQYF NA TRBJ2-5 few TRBV7-9
TGTGCCAGCAGCAAAAAGTCCAGGGAAAACACAGATACGCAGTATTTT CASSKKSRENTDTQYF NA TRBJ2-3 NA TRBV21-1
TGTGCCAGCAGTCCCCGGGAGAGACACACCGGGGAGCTGTTTTTT CASSPRERHTGELFF NA TRBJ2-2 NA TRBV12-3/TRBV12-4
TGTGCCAGCAGCTGGAATGGACAGGGGGGCTATGGCTACACCTTC CASSWNGQGGYGYTF TRBD1 TRBJ1-2 few TRBV5-5
TGTGCCAGCAGCTTAGCGGGGGGGCCAAGCGGGAATGAGCAGTTCTTC CASSLAGGPSGNEQFF TRBD2 TRBJ2-1 few TRBV7-3
TGTGCCAGCAGCCTCGGGACTAGTTCCTTGGAGCAGTACTTC CASSLGTSSLEQYF TRBD2 TRBJ2-7 NA TRBV7-2
TGCGCCAGCAGCTTGGGGTCCGGGGACCGTGGCTACACCTTC CASSLGSGDRGYTF NA TRBJ1-2 few TRBV5-1
TGTGCCAGCAGAGGATTTACAGGGGGCTGGGAGGAGACCCAGTACTTC CASRGFTGGWEETQYF TRBD1 TRBJ2-5 many TRBV27
TGTGCCAGTAGTATTTCGGGCGGGGGGCCCTACAATGAGCAGTTCTTC CASSISGGGPYNEQFF TRBD2 TRBJ2-1 NA TRBV19
TGTGCCAGCAGTTACGGGGGCCGCTATGGCTACACCTTC CASSYGGRYGYTF NA TRBJ1-2 few TRBV6-5
TGTGCCAGCAGTTTCGACGGGAACTCCTACAATGAGCAGTTCTTC CASSFDGNSYNEQFF NA TRBJ2-1 NA TRBV6-2/TRBV6-3
TGTGCCAGCAGCCAAGAGGCCGGCACGAACACTGAAGCTTTCTTT CASSQEAGTNTEAFF NA TRBJ1-1 few TRBV4-2
TGTGCGTCTACAGGGTCCGGAGTCACTGAAGCTTTCTTT CASTGSGVTEAFF NA TRBJ1-1 NA TRBV3-1
TGTGCCAGCAGTTCGCTAGGAGTCTTCGACGAGCAGTACTTC CASSSLGVFDEQYF NA TRBJ2-7 many TRBV12-3/TRBV12-4